The entry that follows covers one TCR beta chain sequence. These data are taken from a study of blood T cell repertoires in COVID-19. Study-wide background: Whether acute or convalescent, the COVID-19 samples came from the United States, Italy and Spain. PBMCs, B-cell-depleted T cells, or T cells provided the cDNA or gDNA that made up the material.

The CDR3 consists of 16 residues. V gave up 0 bases and J gave up 3 bases, with 12 bases separating them. Germline CDR1 and CDR2: LGHNT and FRNRAP. In the authors' workflow: Amplification with reference gene primers provided the estimates of nucleated cell counts. The protocol was immunoSEQ multiplex PCR, while the TCRdb copy is restricted to in-frame clones and leaves out a portion. For V, J and clone size, that table is used; D and trimming come from the DNA. Of more than 65,000 clones in the sample, 70% to 85% are singletons; the top ten hold under 25%. The sequenced sample was peripheral blood. This clonotype was sampled from a woman in her fifties or sixties with acute or convalescent COVID-19. The V gene is TRBV12-5, the J gene TRBJ1-5; D gene unclear. CDR3 coding DNA: TGTGCTAGTGGTTTGGTCCTCGGAGTGGCCAATCAGCCCCAGCATTTT. Translation: CASGLVLGVANQPQHF.